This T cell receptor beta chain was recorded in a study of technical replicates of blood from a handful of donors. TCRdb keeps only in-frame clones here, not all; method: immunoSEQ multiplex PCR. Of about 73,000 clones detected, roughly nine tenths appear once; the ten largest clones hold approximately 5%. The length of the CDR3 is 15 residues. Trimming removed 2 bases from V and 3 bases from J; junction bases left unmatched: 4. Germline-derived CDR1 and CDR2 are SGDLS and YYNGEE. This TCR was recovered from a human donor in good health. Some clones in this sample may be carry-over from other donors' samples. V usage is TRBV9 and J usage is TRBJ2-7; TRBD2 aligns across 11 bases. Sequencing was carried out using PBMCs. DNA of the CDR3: TGTGCCAGCAGCGTTGGTGGGACTAGCGGCTACGAGCAGTACTTC. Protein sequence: CASSVGGTSGYEQYF.